Below, 9 T cell receptor beta chains from the same sample are listed, as sequenced in a study of T cell repertoires in aging, cancer and after chemotherapy. Peripheral blood genomic DNA, not sorted cells or RNA, was the template. Rearranged V-D-J TRB sequences were amplified with a mixed TRB-A/B primer pool. MiXCR, run by TCRdb on the multiplex PCR reads, gives a single entry per CDR3 protein. Here the sample spans roughly 6,400 distinct CDR3 sequences, about 20% being singletons. The sequenced sample consisted of blood. All receptors derive from a human donor with a blood cancer.

This chain joins TRBV5-1 and TRBJ1-4; 8 bases are a match to TRBD1. With V trimmed by 3 bases and J by 6 bases, 7 bases remained unmatched. Germline CDR1 is SGHRS and CDR2 is YFSETQ. CDR3 length equals 15 residues. CDR3 residues: CASSSRTGPDEKLFF. The DNA for the CDR3 is TGCGCCAGCAGCTCCCGGACAGGGCCCGATGAAAAACTGTTTTTT.

This rearrangement joins TRBV28 to TRBJ1-4; D not resolved. Per germline, CDR1 MDHEN and CDR2 SYDVKM. The CDR3 extends over 10 amino acids. Trimming removed 10 bases from V and 8 bases from J, with 8 bases in between. CDR3: CATLWEKLFF. CDR3 bases: TGTGCCACCTTATGGGAAAAACTGTTTTTT.

The genes are TRBV7-9 and TRBJ1-1, with TRBD1 as a possible D gene (6 bases). Germline CDR1 SEHNR, CDR2 FQNEAQ (reference sequence). The germline V and J ends were trimmed by 1 base and 5 bases, with 14 bases remaining between them. The CDR3 spans 15 residues. CDR3 nucleotides: TGTGCCAGCAGCTTAGGGACCCAGGGGAGGACTGAAGCTTTCTTT. It yields the protein CASSLGTQGRTEAFF.

This clonotype is medium-sized within its sample. CDR3 loop: CASSPTTGDYGYTF. The CDR3 bases are TGTGCCAGCTCACCTACTACAGGGGACTATGGCTACACCTTC. The V gene is TRBV18, the J gene TRBJ1-2; 7 bases align to TRBD1. Germline V gene lookup returns CDR1 KGHSH and CDR2 LQKENI. The CDR3 has 14 residues. The ends lost 3 bases at V and 3 bases at J; junction bases unmatched: 4.

This clonotype was counted only a few times. The rearrangement joins TRBV12-3 or TRBV12-4 to TRBJ2-7, with D perhaps matching TRBD2 (6 bases). V dropped 4 bases and J dropped 0 bases, with 10 bases sitting between them. CDR3 length equals 14 residues. The CDR3 loop reads CASSWDGSSYEQYF. The CDR3 bases are TGTGCCAGCAGTTGGGACGGGAGCTCCTACGAGCAGTACTTC.

Comments on this clonotype: Since a much larger clone is just one base distant, this may be a read error. The chain combines TRBV7-4 with TRBJ2-5; D remains ambiguous. CDR1 is SGHVT and CDR2 is SQSDAQ in the germline V gene. This CDR3 contains 12 residues. The CDR3 spells CASSLFGETRYF. DNA of the CDR3: TGTGCCAGCAGCTTATTTGGCGAGACCCGGTACTTC. The full variable domain, with the rest looked up from reference TRBV7-4 and TRBJ2-5, is GAGVSQSPRYKVAKRGRDVALRCDSISGHVTLYWYRQTLGQGSEVLTYSQSDAQRDKSGRPSGRFSAERPERSVSTLKIQRTEQGDSAVYLCASSLFGETRYFGPGTRLLVL.

This clonotype was recorded once. The chain employs TRBV5-1 and TRBJ1-2; D is ambiguous. CDR1 SGHRS and CDR2 YFSETQ come from the germline V gene. The CDR3 is made up of 14 amino acids. The V and J ends lost 5 bases and 5 bases respectively, with 16 bases between them. The CDR3 loop is CASRPGTSTYGYTF. The CDR3 DNA reads TGCGCCAGCAGGCCGGGCACTTCTACTTATGGCTACACCTTC.

This clonotype was seen a few times. The J gene is TRBJ2-7, the V gene TRBV5-1; the match to TRBD1 covers 7 bases. This CDR3 is built from 14 residues. V shed 4 bases and J 4 bases; nucleotides not matched to a gene: 8. Germline CDR1 reads SGHRS; CDR2 reads YFSETQ. CDR3 sequence reads: CASSPIGGSYEQYF. In DNA form, the CDR3 reads TGCGCCAGCAGCCCCATAGGGGGCTCGTACGAGCAGTACTTC.

This chain connects TRBV19 to TRBJ2-7; 11 bases are a match to TRBD1. Germline-derived CDR1 and CDR2 are LNHDA and SQIVND (reference sequence). The V segment lost 3 bases and the J segment 2 bases; nucleotides outside the gene matches: 3. This CDR3 contains 15 residues. CDR3 protein: CASSMSGQGAYEQYF. The CDR3 coding sequence is TGTGCCAGTAGTATGTCGGGACAGGGGGCCTACGAGCAGTACTTC.